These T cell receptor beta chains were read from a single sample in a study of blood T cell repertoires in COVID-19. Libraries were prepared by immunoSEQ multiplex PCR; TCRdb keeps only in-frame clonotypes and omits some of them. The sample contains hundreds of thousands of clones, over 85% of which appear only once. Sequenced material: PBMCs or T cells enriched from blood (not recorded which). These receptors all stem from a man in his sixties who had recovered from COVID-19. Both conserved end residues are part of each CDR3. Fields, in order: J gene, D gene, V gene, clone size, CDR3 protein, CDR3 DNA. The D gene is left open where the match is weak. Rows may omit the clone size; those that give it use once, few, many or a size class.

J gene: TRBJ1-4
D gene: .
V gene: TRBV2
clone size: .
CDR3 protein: CASSGQGANEKLFF
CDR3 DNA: TGTGCCAGCAGTGGCCAGGGTGCTAATGAAAAACTGTTTTTT

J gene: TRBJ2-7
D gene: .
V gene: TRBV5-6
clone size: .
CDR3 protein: CASSSPTARYEQYF
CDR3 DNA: TGTGCCAGCAGCTCTCCAACAGCCAGATACGAGCAGTACTTC

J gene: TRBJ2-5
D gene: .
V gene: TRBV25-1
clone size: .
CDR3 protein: CASSPYPTNQETQYF
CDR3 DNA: TGTGCCAGCAGTCCTTATCCGACAAATCAAGAGACCCAGTACTTC

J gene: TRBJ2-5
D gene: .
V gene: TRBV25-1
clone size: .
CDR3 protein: CASSEYVSDQARETQYF
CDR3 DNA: TGTGCCAGCAGTGAATACGTGTCCGATCAGGCTCGAGAGACCCAGTACTTC

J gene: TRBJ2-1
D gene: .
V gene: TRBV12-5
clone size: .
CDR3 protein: CASGLAFYEQFF
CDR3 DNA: TGTGCTAGTGGTTTGGCGTTCTATGAGCAGTTCTTC

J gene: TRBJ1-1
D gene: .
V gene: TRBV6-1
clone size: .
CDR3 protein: CASSQNSNTEAFF
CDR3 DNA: TGTGCCAGCAGCCAAAATAGTAACACTGAAGCTTTCTTT

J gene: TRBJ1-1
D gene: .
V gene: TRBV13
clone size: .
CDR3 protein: CASSRDMNTEAFF
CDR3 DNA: TGTGCCAGCAGCCGAGACATGAACACTGAAGCTTTCTTT

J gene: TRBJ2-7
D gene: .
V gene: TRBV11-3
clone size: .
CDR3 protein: CASSLDSGSIYEQYF
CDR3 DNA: TGTGCCAGCAGCTTAGATTCCGGGTCCATCTACGAGCAGTACTTC

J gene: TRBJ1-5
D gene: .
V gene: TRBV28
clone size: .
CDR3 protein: CASTLRTVRQQPQHF
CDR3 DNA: TGTGCCAGCACCCTGCGGACAGTCCGTCAACAGCCCCAGCATTTT

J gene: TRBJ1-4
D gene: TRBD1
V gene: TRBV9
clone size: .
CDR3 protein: CASSSGQVATNEKLFF
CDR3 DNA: TGTGCCAGCAGCTCAGGACAGGTTGCAACTAATGAAAAACTGTTTTTT

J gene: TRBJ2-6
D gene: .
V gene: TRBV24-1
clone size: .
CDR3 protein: CATSEWGVGRTGANVLTF
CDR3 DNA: TGTGCCACCAGTGAGTGGGGGGTAGGCAGGACTGGGGCCAACGTCCTGACTTTC

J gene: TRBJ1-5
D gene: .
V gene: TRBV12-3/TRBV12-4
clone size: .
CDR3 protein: CASSFGTQPQHF
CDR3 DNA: TGTGCCAGCAGTTTTGGGACACAGCCCCAGCATTTT

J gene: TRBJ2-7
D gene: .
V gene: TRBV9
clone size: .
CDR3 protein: CASSVGPSSYEQYF
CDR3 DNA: TGTGCCAGCAGCGTAGGACCTAGCTCCTACGAGCAGTACTTC

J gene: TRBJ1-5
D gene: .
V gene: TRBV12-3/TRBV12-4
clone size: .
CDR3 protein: CASSLQGGQPQHF
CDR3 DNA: TGTGCCAGCAGTTTACAGGGAGGTCAGCCCCAGCATTTT

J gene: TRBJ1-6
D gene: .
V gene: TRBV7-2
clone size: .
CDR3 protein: CASSFGGWDSPLHF
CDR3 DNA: TGTGCCAGCAGCTTCGGGGGTTGGGATTCACCCCTCCACTTT

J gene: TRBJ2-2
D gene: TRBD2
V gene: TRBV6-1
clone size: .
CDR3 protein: CASRGLAGNTGELFF
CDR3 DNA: TGTGCCAGCAGAGGTCTAGCGGGGAACACCGGGGAGCTGTTTTTT

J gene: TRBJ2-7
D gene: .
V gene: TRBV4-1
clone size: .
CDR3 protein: CASSQVSRQGYEQYF
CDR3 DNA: TGCGCCAGCAGCCAAGTATCGCGGCAGGGCTACGAGCAGTACTTC

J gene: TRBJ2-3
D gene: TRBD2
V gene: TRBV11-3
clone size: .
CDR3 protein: CASNPHGGTDTQYF
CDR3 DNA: TGTGCCAGCAATCCGCACGGGGGGACAGATACGCAGTATTTT

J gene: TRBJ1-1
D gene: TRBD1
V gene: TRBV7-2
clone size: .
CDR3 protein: CASSLVITGGTEAFF
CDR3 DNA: TGTGCCAGCAGCTTAGTCATTACAGGGGGGACTGAAGCTTTCTTT

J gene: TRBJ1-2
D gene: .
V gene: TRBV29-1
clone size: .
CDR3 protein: CSAWISGAVLGYTF
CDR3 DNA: TGCAGCGCTTGGATCAGCGGGGCGGTTCTTGGCTACACCTTC

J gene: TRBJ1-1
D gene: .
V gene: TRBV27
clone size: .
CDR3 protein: CASSHSPKLNTEAFF
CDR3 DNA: TGTGCCAGCAGTCACTCCCCGAAGCTGAACACTGAAGCTTTCTTT

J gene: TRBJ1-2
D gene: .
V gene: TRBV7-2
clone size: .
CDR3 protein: CASSLTEYGYTF
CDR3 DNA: TGTGCCAGCAGCTTAACAGAATATGGCTACACCTTC

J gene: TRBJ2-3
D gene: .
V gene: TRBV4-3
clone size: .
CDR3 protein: CASSQDRKGGPDTQYF
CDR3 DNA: TGCGCCAGCAGCCAAGATCGAAAAGGGGGACCAGATACGCAGTATTTT

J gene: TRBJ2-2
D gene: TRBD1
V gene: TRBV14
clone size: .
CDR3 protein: CASSRDRVRTGELFF
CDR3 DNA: TGTGCCAGCAGCCGGGACAGGGTGAGGACCGGGGAGCTGTTTTTT

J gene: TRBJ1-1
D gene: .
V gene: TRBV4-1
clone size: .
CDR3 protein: CASSQERPGYYMNTEAFF
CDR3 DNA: TGCGCCAGCAGCCAAGAGCGACCGGGGTATTACATGAACACTGAAGCTTTCTTT

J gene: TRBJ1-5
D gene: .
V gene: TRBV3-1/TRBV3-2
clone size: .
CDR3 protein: CASSRGGLGQPQHF
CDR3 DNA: TGTGCCAGCAGCCGCGGGGGGCTGGGACAGCCCCAGCATTTT

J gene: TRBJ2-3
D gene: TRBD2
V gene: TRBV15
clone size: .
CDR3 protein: CATSRERFSGSIPDTQYF
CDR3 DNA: TGTGCCACCAGCAGAGAACGTTTTAGCGGGAGTATCCCAGATACGCAGTATTTT

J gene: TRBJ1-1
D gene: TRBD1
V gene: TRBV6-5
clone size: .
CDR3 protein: CATLTGGNTEAFF
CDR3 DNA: TGTGCCACCCTCACAGGGGGGAACACTGAAGCTTTCTTT

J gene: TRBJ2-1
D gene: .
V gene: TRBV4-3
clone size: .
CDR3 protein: CASSQYATEQFF
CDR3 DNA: TGCGCCAGCAGCCAATATGCTACTGAGCAGTTCTTC

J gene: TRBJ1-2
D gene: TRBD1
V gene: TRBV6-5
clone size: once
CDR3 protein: CASSYDRGNYGYTF
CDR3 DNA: TGTGCCAGCAGTTACGACAGGGGGAACTATGGCTACACCTTC

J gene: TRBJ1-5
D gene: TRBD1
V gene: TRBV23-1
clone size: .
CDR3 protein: CASSQEPVRTGPKNNQPQHF
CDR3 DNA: TGCGCCAGCAGTCAAGAACCGGTGAGGACAGGCCCCAAGAACAATCAGCCCCAGCATTTT

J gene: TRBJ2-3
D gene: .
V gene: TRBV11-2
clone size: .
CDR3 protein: CASSRPLGGGTDTQYF
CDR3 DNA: TGTGCCAGCAGCCGACCCCTAGGGGGGGGCACAGATACGCAGTATTTT

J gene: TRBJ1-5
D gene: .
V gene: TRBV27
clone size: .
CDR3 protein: CASSLSRLQPQHF
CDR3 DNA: TGTGCCAGCAGTTTATCGAGGTTGCAGCCCCAGCATTTT

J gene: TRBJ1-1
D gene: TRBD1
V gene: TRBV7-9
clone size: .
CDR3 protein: CASSAWTGRNTEAFF
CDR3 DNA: TGTGCCAGCAGCGCCTGGACAGGACGGAACACTGAAGCTTTCTTT

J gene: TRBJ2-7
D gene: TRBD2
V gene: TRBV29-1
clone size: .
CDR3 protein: CSVEVVSSGNEQYF
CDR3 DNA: TGCAGCGTTGAAGTTGTCTCTAGCGGGAACGAGCAGTACTTC

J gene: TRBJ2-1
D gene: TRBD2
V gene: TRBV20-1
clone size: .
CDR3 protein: CSASRTSGIGGEQFF
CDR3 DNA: TGCAGTGCTAGTCGGACTAGCGGGATCGGAGGTGAGCAGTTCTTC

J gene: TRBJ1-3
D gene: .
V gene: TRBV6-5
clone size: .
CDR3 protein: CASRIGQRNTIYF
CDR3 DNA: TGTGCCAGCAGGATAGGACAGAGAAACACCATATATTTT

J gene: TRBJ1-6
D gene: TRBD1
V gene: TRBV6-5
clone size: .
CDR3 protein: CASSGTGVSPLHF
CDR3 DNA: TGTGCCAGCTCGGGGACAGGGGTCTCACCCCTCCACTTT

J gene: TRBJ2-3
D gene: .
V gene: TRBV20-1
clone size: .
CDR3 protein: CSANLRRAQYF
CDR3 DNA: TGCAGTGCTAATCTCCGGCGGGCCCAGTATTTT

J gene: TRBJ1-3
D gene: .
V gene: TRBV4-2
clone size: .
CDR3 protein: CASSQDRGNTIYF
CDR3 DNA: TGTGCCAGCAGCCAAGATCGGGGAAACACCATATATTTT

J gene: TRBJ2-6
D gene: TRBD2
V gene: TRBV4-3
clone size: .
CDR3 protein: CASSSGGSGANVLTF
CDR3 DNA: TGCGCCAGCAGCTCGGGGGGCTCTGGGGCCAACGTCCTGACTTTC

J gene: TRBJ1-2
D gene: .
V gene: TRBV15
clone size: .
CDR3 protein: CATSREGGYGYTF
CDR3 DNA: TGTGCCACCAGCAGAGAAGGGGGCTATGGCTACACCTTC

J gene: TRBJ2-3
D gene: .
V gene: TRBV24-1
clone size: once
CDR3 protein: CATSNRLGTDTQYF
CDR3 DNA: TGTGCCACCAGTAATCGACTAGGCACAGATACGCAGTATTTT

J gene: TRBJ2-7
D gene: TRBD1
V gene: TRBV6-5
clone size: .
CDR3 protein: CASSQGVSGSYEQYF
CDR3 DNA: TGTGCCAGCAGTCAGGGGGTGAGTGGCTCCTACGAGCAGTACTTC

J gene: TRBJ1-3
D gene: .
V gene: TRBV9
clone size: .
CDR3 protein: CASSVGPHSSGNTIYF
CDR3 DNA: TGTGCCAGCAGCGTAGGACCGCACAGCTCTGGAAACACCATATATTTT

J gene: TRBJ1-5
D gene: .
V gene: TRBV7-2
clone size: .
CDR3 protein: CASSLGEGYSNQPQHF
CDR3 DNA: TGTGCCAGCAGCTTAGGGGAGGGGTATAGCAATCAGCCCCAGCATTTT

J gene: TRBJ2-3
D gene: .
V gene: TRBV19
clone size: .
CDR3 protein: CASSIGKGLTDTQYF
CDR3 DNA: TGTGCCAGTAGTATAGGAAAGGGGCTCACAGATACGCAGTATTTT

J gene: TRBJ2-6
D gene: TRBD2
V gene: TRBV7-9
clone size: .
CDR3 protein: CARVLAETSGANVLTF
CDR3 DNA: TGTGCCAGGGTCCTAGCGGAAACCTCTGGGGCCAACGTCCTGACTTTC

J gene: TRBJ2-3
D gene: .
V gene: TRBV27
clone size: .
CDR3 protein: CASSLWGGWRDVTDTQYF
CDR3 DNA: TGTGCCAGCAGTTTATGGGGCGGCTGGCGGGATGTCACAGATACGCAGTATTTT

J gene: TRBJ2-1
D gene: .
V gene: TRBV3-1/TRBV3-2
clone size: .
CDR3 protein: CASSHPPQGSNEQFF
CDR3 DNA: TGTGCCAGCAGCCATCCCCCCCAGGGTAGCAATGAGCAGTTCTTC

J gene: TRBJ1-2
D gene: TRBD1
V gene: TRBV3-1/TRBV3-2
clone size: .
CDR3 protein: CASSHRDRQHYGYTF
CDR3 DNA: TGTGCCAGCAGCCACAGGGACAGGCAACACTATGGCTACACCTTC